Below are 7 T cell receptor beta chains sequenced from a single sample in a study (dated by TCRdb to between 2021 and 2024). The library was produced with the immunoSEQ multiplex PCR assay. TCRdb mirrors the immuneACCESS table, restricted to in-frame sequences. Some clones are absent from its copies; in checked studies, under half trace to an unresolved V gene, and the reason for the others is unknown. In all, the sample holds around 54,000 clones, and roughly 93% of those were seen once. Roughly 10% of the sample goes to the ten largest clones. Sample: PBMCs. These receptors were collected from a man aged 40-49 years with rheumatoid arthritis.

This chain links TRBV29-1 with TRBJ2-1; 8 bases match TRBD2. Germline lookup yields CDR1 SQVTM and CDR2 ANQGSEA. V lost 3 bases to trimming and J lost 13 bases; unmatched junction nucleotides: 8. The length of the CDR3 is 12 residues. CDR3: CSVDPDWTSQFF. In DNA form, the CDR3 reads TGCAGCGTTGATCCGGATTGGACTAGCCAGTTCTTC.

The chain is built from TRBV19 and TRBJ2-7; 7 bases are shared with TRBD1. This CDR3 spans 14 amino acids. J was trimmed by 1 base and V by 6 bases; bases with no gene match: 6. Germline V lookup: CDR1 LNHDA, CDR2 SQIVND (reference sequence). The CDR3 bases are TGTGCCAGTAGCCCTGACAGGGCTTCCTACGAGCAGTACTTC. Its protein is CASSPDRASYEQYF.

The chain is built from TRBV6-5 and TRBJ1-1; D gene ambiguous. V was pared by 7 bases and J by 1 base, with 16 bases between. CDR1 and CDR2 from the germline V gene are MNHEY and SVGAGI. This CDR3 is built from 15 residues. In DNA, the CDR3 is TGTGCCAGCAAGGGCGGAGAAAGGAAGAACACTGAAGCTTTCTTT. Protein product: CASKGGERKNTEAFF.

The chain is built from TRBV3-1 (or the pseudogene TRBV3-2) and TRBJ2-2; the D is unclear. The CDR3 is 13 amino acids. The V gene lost 2 bases and the J gene lost 0 bases, with 1 base spanning the gap. Germline CDR1 and CDR2: LGHDT and YNNKEL (reference sequence). The DNA for the CDR3 is TGTGCCAGCAGCCAATCGAACACCGGGGAGCTGTTTTTT. Protein product: CASSQSNTGELFF.

The chain carries TRBV19 and TRBJ2-1; the match to TRBD2 covers 13 bases. Trimming at V came to 5 bases and at J to 9 bases, leaving 7 bases not matched to a gene. CDR1 is LNHDA, CDR2 SQIVND, per germline (reference sequence). This CDR3 has 15 residues. In DNA form, the CDR3 reads TGTGCCAGTAGTTGGGGACTAGCGGGACATGGTGAGCAGTTCTTC. Translating it yields CASSWGLAGHGEQFF.

This chain links TRBV7-2 with TRBJ2-1; D is possibly TRBD1 (6 bases). V lost 1 base and J lost 4, with 14 bases in between. The germline gives CDR1 SGHTA, CDR2 FQGNSA. CDR3 length equals 16 residues. The CDR3 bases are TGTGCCAGCAGCTTAGTCTTGGGACACCAATACAATGAGCAGTTCTTC. This gives the protein CASSLVLGHQYNEQFF.

J is TRBJ1-5 and V is TRBV27; weak D call: TRBD1 (5 bases). The germline V gene has CDR1 MNHEY and CDR2 SMNVEV (reference sequence). The CDR3 length is 15 residues. The V and J ends lost 5 bases and 2 bases respectively, with 13 bases between them. In DNA, the CDR3 is TGTGCCAGCAGTCCCCCAGGGAGGGGCAATCAGCCCCAGCATTTT. This sequence encodes CASSPPGRGNQPQHF.